One sample yielded the 4 T cell receptor beta chains listed below, sequenced in a study of blood T cell repertoires in COVID-19. Libraries were prepared by immunoSEQ multiplex PCR; TCRdb keeps only in-frame clonotypes and omits some of them. The sample contains roughly 56,000 clones, over 75% of which appear only once. Sequenced input: peripheral blood. The receptors were gathered from a human donor in a cohort sampled during active COVID-19.

A note on this clone: Other nucleotide sequences from this sample produce the same CDR3. The gene calls are TRBV24-1 and TRBJ2-3; a possible D gene is TRBD2 (6 bases). Trimming removed 9 bases from V and 0 bases from J, with 6 bases in between. The CDR3 loop spans 12 amino acids. Germline assignment: CDR1 KGHDR and CDR2 SFDVKD. This CDR3 reads CATGTSTDTQYF. The CDR3, as DNA: TGTGCCACCGGGACTAGCACAGATACGCAGTATTTT.

This rearrangement joins TRBV7-2 to TRBJ2-3; the match to TRBD2 covers 9 bases. The V gene end was trimmed by 1 base and the J gene end by 4 bases; junction bases not matched to a gene: 0. The CDR3 has 14 residues. Looked up from germline, CDR1 is SGHTA and CDR2 is FQGNSA. The CDR3 coding sequence is TGTGCCAGCAGCTTAGGACTAGCGGCAGATACGCAGTATTTT. Protein sequence: CASSLGLAADTQYF. The entire variable domain, with the rest obtained from reference TRBV7-2 and TRBJ2-3, is as follows: GAGVSQSPSNKVTEKGKDVELRCDPISGHTALYWYRQSLGQGLEFLIYFQGNSAPDKSGLPSDRFSAERTGGSVSTLTIQRTQQEDSAVYLCASSLGLAADTQYFGPGTRLTVL.

This sequence joins TRBV11-2 and TRBJ1-5; D remains ambiguous. From germline, CDR1 is SGHAT and CDR2 FQNNGV. V was pared by 0 bases and J by 5 bases, with 5 bases between. This CDR3 region has 13 residues. The CDR3 region is CASSLDRYQPQHF. The CDR3 DNA follows: TGTGCCAGCAGCTTAGATCGGTATCAGCCCCAGCATTTT.

This clone appeared a single time. The chain links TRBV15 to TRBJ2-1; D gene unclear. Germline V gene lookup returns CDR1 LNHNV and CDR2 YYDKDF (reference sequence). The CDR3 loop spans 12 amino acids. Between the trimmed V and J ends, which lost 5 bases and 10 bases, there was a span of 12 bases. The DNA for the CDR3 is TGTGCCACCAGCGTCGCCGATAGAGAGCAGTTCTTC. As protein: CATSVADREQFF.